Below are 28 T cell receptor beta chains sequenced from a single sample in a study of blood T cell repertoires in COVID-19. Clones were sequenced by immunoSEQ multiplex PCR, and TCRdb holds only the in-frame ones, with some missing. The sample shows a few hundred thousand clones, 80% to 90% of them seen only once. The sample consisted of PBMCs or T cells enriched from blood (not recorded which). The receptor set was obtained from a man aged 18 to 35 who had recovered from COVID-19.

The chain joins TRBV29-1 to TRBJ2-2; 11 bases are a match to TRBD2. CDR3 length equals 16 residues. J was trimmed by 5 bases and V by 4 bases; bases with no gene match: 9. The germline V gene has CDR1 SQVTM and CDR2 ANQGSEA. For the CDR3, the DNA is TGCAGCGTTGTCTATAGCGGGAGGGCCTATACCGGGGAGCTGTTTTTT. Translating gives CSVVYSGRAYTGELFF.

J is TRBJ2-3 and V is TRBV27; 7 bases are a match to TRBD1. CDR3 length equals 15 residues. The germline V gene encodes CDR1 MNHEY and CDR2 SMNVEV (reference sequence). Germline trimming cut 2 bases from V and 2 bases from J; bases unmatched to any gene: 4. The CDR3 DNA reads as TGTGCCAGCAGTTTACTTACAGGGGACACAGATACGCAGTATTTT. Its protein product is CASSLLTGDTDTQYF.

This rearrangement joins TRBV10-3 to TRBJ2-2, with TRBD2 matching over 11 bases. CDR1 is ENHRY, CDR2 SYGVKD, per germline. V trimming: 0 bases; J trimming: 6 bases; junction bases outside the gene matches: 6. This CDR3 is built from 17 residues. The CDR3 reads CAISESLTSGSPGELFF. The CDR3 DNA sequence: TGTGCCATCAGTGAGTCTTTAACTAGCGGGAGCCCCGGGGAGCTGTTTTTT.

The chain recombines TRBV2 with TRBJ2-4; D is possibly TRBD2 (6 bases). This CDR3 comprises 13 residues. Trimming cost V 8 bases and J 0 bases, with 8 bases left between them. CDR1 and CDR2 from the germline V gene are SNHLY and FYNNEI. CDR3 sequence reads: CASGEVAKNIQYF. In DNA, the CDR3 is TGTGCCAGCGGGGAGGTAGCCAAAAACATTCAGTACTTC.

This sequence joins TRBV9 and TRBJ2-3; tentative D call: TRBD1 (6 bases). V was shortened by 0 bases and J by 8 bases, with 10 bases between the two germline ends. Germline lookup yields CDR1 SGDLS and CDR2 YYNGEE. The CDR3 is 13 amino acids. In nucleotides, the CDR3 is TGTGCCAGCAGCGTAGCAGGGGAAGGTACGCAGTATTTT. Its translation is CASSVAGEGTQYF.

The chain uses TRBV19 and TRBJ2-7, with D possibly matching TRBD2 (6 bases). The V gene lost 1 base and the J gene lost 4 bases, with 17 bases spanning the gap. The CDR3 length is 16 residues. Germline loops: CDR1 LNHDA, CDR2 SQIVND (reference sequence). The CDR3 spells CASSIGPRESEYEQYF. DNA of the CDR3: TGTGCCAGTAGTATAGGTCCCCGGGAGTCGGAATACGAGCAGTACTTC. The full variable domain, rest sourced from reference TRBV19 and TRBJ2-7, is DGGITQSPKYLFRKEGQNVTLSCEQNLNHDAMYWYRQDPGQGLRLIYYSQIVNDFQKGDIAEGYSVSREKKESFPLTVTSAQKNPTAFYLCASSIGPRESEYEQYFGPGTRLTVT.

This sequence joins TRBV6-4 and TRBJ1-1; the match to TRBD1 covers 8 bases. Germline CDR1 MRHNA, CDR2 SNTAGT. J lost 2 bases, V lost 4 bases, and 3 bases had no gene match. This CDR3 region has 14 residues. The CDR3 loop reads CASSVSGGNTEAFF. The CDR3 DNA reads as TGTGCCAGCAGTGTATCAGGGGGCAACACTGAAGCTTTCTTT.

This rearrangement joins TRBV7-6 to TRBJ1-6; maybe TRBD1 (6 bases). CDR3 length equals 17 residues. Per germline, CDR1 SGHVS and CDR2 FNYEAQ. V lost 0 bases to trimming and J lost 3 bases, with 12 bases between them. This CDR3 is CASSLAGTRNYNSPLHF. The CDR3 DNA sequence: TGTGCCAGCAGCTTAGCCGGGACAAGGAACTATAATTCACCCCTCCACTTT.

This chain uses TRBV5-1 with TRBJ2-2; 8 nucleotides agree with TRBD2. The CDR3 runs 14 residues. Looked up from germline, CDR1 is SGHRS and CDR2 is YFSETQ. The V segment lost 2 bases and the J segment 6 bases; nucleotides outside the gene matches: 3. CDR3 region: CASSFSGGAGELFF. As DNA, the CDR3 is TGCGCCAGCAGCTTCTCGGGGGGGGCCGGGGAGCTGTTTTTT.

The chain has TRBV3-1 (or the pseudogene TRBV3-2) and TRBJ2-4; a weak D match, TRBD2 (5 bases). The germline gives CDR1 LGHDT, CDR2 YNNKEL (reference sequence). CDR3 length: 16 amino acids. V lost 0 bases and J lost 4, with 13 bases in between. The CDR3 nucleotides are TGTGCCAGCAGCCAAGATGCGACGGGGTGGAAAAACATTCAGTACTTC. Its protein is CASSQDATGWKNIQYF.

The rearrangement uses TRBV12-1 and TRBJ2-1; TRBD1 is the table's D call, not checked against the DNA. TRBV12-1 is a known pseudogene. The CDR3 is made up of 16 amino acids. CDR3: CASSPHQTGDYNEQFF. The CDR3, as DNA: TGTGCCAGCAGCCCCCACCAGACAGGGGACTACAATGAGCAGTTCTTC.

The rearrangement joins TRBV7-6 to TRBJ2-2, with 9 nucleotides matching TRBD2. With 2 bases clipped from V and 8 bases from J, the junction kept 6 bases outside the gene matches. CDR1 is SGHVS and CDR2 is FNYEAQ in the germline V gene. There are 15 residues in the CDR3. The CDR3 loop reads CASSLTSGGPGELFF. CDR3 sequence (DNA): TGTGCCAGCAGCTTAACAAGCGGGGGGCCGGGGGAGCTGTTTTTT.

The chain couples TRBV7-2 to TRBJ2-7; 9 bases align to TRBD2. The CDR3 is 15 amino acids. Looked up from germline, CDR1 is SGHTA and CDR2 is FQGNSA. With V trimmed by 4 bases and J by 3 bases, 7 bases remained unmatched. CDR3 residues: CASSYAGGQNYEQYF. Here the CDR3 DNA reads TGTGCCAGCAGCTATGCGGGGGGGCAAAACTACGAGCAGTACTTC.

This clone was seen once. V usage is TRBV14 and J usage is TRBJ1-6; 7 bases line up with TRBD1. With 3 bases clipped from V and 11 bases from J, the junction kept 7 bases outside the gene matches. Germline CDR1 is SGHDN and CDR2 is FVKESK. CDR3 length: 14 amino acids. As DNA, the CDR3 is TGTGCCAGCAGCCATCGGACAGGCGGAGCACCCCTCCACTTT. It translates to CASSHRTGGAPLHF.

The chain uses TRBV5-6 and TRBJ1-1; the D is unclear. Trimming cost V 0 bases and J 3 bases, with 9 bases left between them. CDR1 SGHDT and CDR2 YYEEEE come from the germline V gene. The CDR3 is 14 amino acids. The CDR3 reads CASSLGAGDTEAFF. The CDR3 DNA follows: TGTGCCAGCAGCTTGGGTGCGGGCGACACTGAAGCTTTCTTT.

The count of this clone is one. This chain links TRBV27 with TRBJ2-7; 9 positions match TRBD2. The germline CDR1 and CDR2 sequences are MNHEY and SMNVEV (reference sequence). This CDR3 is 17 amino acids long. Trimming took 7 bases from V and 5 from J; bases not matched to a gene: 18. CDR3 residues: CASTRVPLAGTVDEQYF. CDR3 in DNA: TGTGCCAGCACCCGGGTGCCCCTAGCGGGAACAGTCGACGAGCAGTACTTC.

The chain is built from TRBV28 and TRBJ2-1; TRBD1 matches 8 bases. This CDR3 has 17 residues. Trimming took 2 bases from V and 3 from J; bases not matched to a gene: 9. Germline V gene lookup returns CDR1 MDHEN and CDR2 SYDVKM. The chain's CDR3 is CASSLSTTGAYYNEQFF. For the CDR3, the DNA is TGTGCCAGCAGTTTAAGCACGACAGGGGCTTACTACAATGAGCAGTTCTTC. The full variable domain, with the rest looked up from reference TRBV28 and TRBJ2-1, is DVKVTQSSRYLVKRTGEKVFLECVQDMDHENMFWYRQDPGLGLRLIYFSYDVKMKEKGDIPEGYSVSREKKERFSLILESASTNQTSMYLCASSLSTTGAYYNEQFFGPGTRLTVL.

The V gene is TRBV10-3, the J gene TRBJ1-2; D unclear. The germline V gene encodes CDR1 ENHRY and CDR2 SYGVKD. V lost 3 bases, J lost 3 bases, and 8 bases lay in between. This CDR3 region has 13 residues. CDR3 sequence: CAISEEEYYGYTF. The CDR3 coding sequence is TGTGCCATCAGTGAAGAGGAATACTATGGCTACACCTTC.

The chain has TRBV30 and TRBJ1-1; a weak D match, TRBD1 (5 bases). V lost 4 bases to trimming and J lost 8 bases, with 11 bases between them. The CDR3 sequence is 11 residues long. Germline lookup yields CDR1 GTSNPN and CDR2 SVGIG (reference sequence). CDR3 nucleotides: TGTGCCTGGAAGGGGCCAGCGGAAGCTTTCTTT. It yields the protein CAWKGPAEAFF. Combining the CDR3 with reference TRBV30 and TRBJ1-1 gives the whole variable domain SQTIHQWPATLVQPVGSPLSLECTVEGTSNPNLYWYRQAAGRGLQLLFYSVGIGQISSEVPQNLSASRPQDRQFILSSKKLLLSDSGFYLCAWKGPAEAFFGQGTRLTVV.

The CDR3 DNA reads TGTGCCAGCAGCCGGCGCATGACAGGCAATGGCTACACCTTC. It translates to CASSRRMTGNGYTF. This sequence joins TRBV5-6 and TRBJ1-2, with a possible D match to TRBD1 (6 bases). The length of the CDR3 is 14 residues. The V and J ends lost 4 bases and 6 bases respectively, with 16 bases between them. CDR1 SGHDT and CDR2 YYEEEE come from the germline V gene.

The rearrangement joins TRBV25-1 to TRBJ1-4, with D uncertain. Trimming took off 7 bases at V and 8 bases at J, with 14 bases between the two ends. This CDR3 is built from 13 residues. Germline V gene sequence: CDR1 MGHDK, CDR2 SYGVNS. This CDR3 reads CASTRRESEKLFF. Written as DNA, the CDR3 is TGTGCCAGCACGAGGCGGGAGAGCGAAAAACTGTTTTTT. The variable domain in full, completed from reference TRBV25-1 and TRBJ1-4, reads EADIYQTPRYLVIGTGKKITLECSQTMGHDKMYWYQQDPGMELHLIHYSYGVNSTEKGDLSSESTVSRIRTEHFPLTLESARPSHTSQYLCASTRRESEKLFFGSGTQLSVL.

The chain combines TRBV13 with TRBJ2-5, with D perhaps matching TRBD2 (5 bases). This CDR3 has 14 residues. The germline V gene encodes CDR1 PRHDT and CDR2 FYEKMQ (reference sequence). V lost 5 bases to trimming and J lost 3 bases, with 13 bases between them. CDR3: CASSRTELEETQYF. The CDR3 DNA reads TGTGCCAGCAGCCGGACTGAATTGGAAGAGACCCAGTACTTC. Together with reference TRBV13 and TRBJ2-5, the CDR3 gives the full variable domain: AAGVIQSPRHLIKEKRETATLKCYPIPRHDTVYWYQQGPGQDPQFLISFYEKMQSDKGSIPDRFSAQQFSDYHSELNMSSLELGDSALYFCASSRTELEETQYFGPGTRLLVL.

The V gene is TRBV2, the J gene TRBJ1-6; possible D gene TRBD1, 6 bases. Trimming left V 6 bases short and J 7 bases short, with 16 bases between. Looked up from germline, CDR1 is SNHLY and CDR2 is FYNNEI. This CDR3 comprises 15 residues. The CDR3 loop reads CASRRNGQLNSPLHF. In DNA form, the CDR3 reads TGTGCCAGCAGACGAAATGGACAGTTAAATTCACCCCTCCACTTT.

This chain joins TRBV24-1 and TRBJ2-1, with D unclear. The CDR3 loop spans 12 amino acids. From germline, CDR1 is KGHDR and CDR2 SFDVKD. Trimming pared 5 bases from V and 7 bases from J, leaving 8 bases between. In nucleotides, the CDR3 is TGTGCCACCAGTGGACAAGGAAATGAGCAGTTCTTC. Its protein product is CATSGQGNEQFF.

This chain uses TRBV7-2 with TRBJ2-7; 8 bases are a match to TRBD2. Germline lookup yields CDR1 SGHTA and CDR2 FQGNSA. The trim removed 1 base at V and 8 bases at J, leaving 13 bases unmatched. This CDR3 region has 16 residues. The CDR3 here is CASSLVGPGGGAKQYF. DNA for the CDR3: TGTGCCAGCAGCTTAGTAGGGCCCGGGGGGGGCGCGAAGCAGTACTTC. Filled out from reference TRBV7-2 and TRBJ2-7, the complete variable domain reads GAGVSQSPSNKVTEKGKDVELRCDPISGHTALYWYRQSLGQGLEFLIYFQGNSAPDKSGLPSDRFSAERTGGSVSTLTIQRTQQEDSAVYLCASSLVGPGGGAKQYFGPGTRLTVT.

The gene calls are TRBV2 and TRBJ2-2, with D possibly being TRBD2 (7 bases). CDR3 length: 14 amino acids. V lost 7 bases, J lost 5 bases, and 14 bases lay in between. Germline CDR1 and CDR2: SNHLY and FYNNEI. Written as DNA, the CDR3 is TGTGCCAGCAACCCGGGGGGCGATACCGGGGAGCTGTTTTTT. The encoded protein is CASNPGGDTGELFF. The full variable domain, completed using reference TRBV2 and TRBJ2-2, is EPEVTQTPSHQVTQMGQEVILRCVPISNHLYFYWYRQILGQKVEFLVSFYNNEISEKSEIFDDQFSVERPDGSNFTLKIRSTKLEDSAMYFCASNPGGDTGELFFGEGSRLTVL.

This sequence joins TRBV5-1 and TRBJ1-1, with D maybe TRBD1 (6 bases). Germline CDR1 SGHRS, CDR2 YFSETQ. The CDR3 loop spans 13 amino acids. Trimming pared 3 bases from V and 4 bases from J, leaving 10 bases between. The DNA of the CDR3 is TGCGCCAGCAGCTCAACAGGGACCACTGAAGCTTTCTTT. Translation: CASSSTGTTEAFF.

This clone showed up just once. The V call is TRBV9, the J call TRBJ1-3; TRBD1 aligns across 9 bases. From germline, CDR1 is SGDLS and CDR2 YYNGEE. V was clipped by 0 bases and J by 3 bases; unmatched bases: 7. This CDR3 is built from 17 residues. This chain's CDR3 is CASSVGPSTGGGNTIYF. CDR3 DNA: TGTGCCAGCAGCGTAGGCCCTTCGACAGGGGGTGGAAACACCATATATTTT. Full variable domain (remainder filled in from reference TRBV9 and TRBJ1-3): DSGVTQTPKHLITATGQRVTLRCSPRSGDLSVYWYQQSLDQGLQFLIQYYNGEERAKGNILERFSAQQFPDLHSELNLSSLELGDSALYFCASSVGPSTGGGNTIYFGEGSWLTVV.